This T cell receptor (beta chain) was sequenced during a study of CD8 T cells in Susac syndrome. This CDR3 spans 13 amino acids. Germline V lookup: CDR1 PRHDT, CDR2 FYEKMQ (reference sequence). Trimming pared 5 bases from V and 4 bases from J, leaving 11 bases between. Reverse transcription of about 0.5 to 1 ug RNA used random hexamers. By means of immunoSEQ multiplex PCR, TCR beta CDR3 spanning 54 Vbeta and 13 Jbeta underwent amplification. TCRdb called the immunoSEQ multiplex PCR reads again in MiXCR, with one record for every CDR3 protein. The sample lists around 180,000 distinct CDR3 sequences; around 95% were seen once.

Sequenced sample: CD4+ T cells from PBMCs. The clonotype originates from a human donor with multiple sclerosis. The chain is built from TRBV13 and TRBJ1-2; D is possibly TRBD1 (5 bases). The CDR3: CASSVGDSYGYTF. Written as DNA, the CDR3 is TGTGCCAGCAGCGTGGGGGATAGCTATGGCTACACCTTC.